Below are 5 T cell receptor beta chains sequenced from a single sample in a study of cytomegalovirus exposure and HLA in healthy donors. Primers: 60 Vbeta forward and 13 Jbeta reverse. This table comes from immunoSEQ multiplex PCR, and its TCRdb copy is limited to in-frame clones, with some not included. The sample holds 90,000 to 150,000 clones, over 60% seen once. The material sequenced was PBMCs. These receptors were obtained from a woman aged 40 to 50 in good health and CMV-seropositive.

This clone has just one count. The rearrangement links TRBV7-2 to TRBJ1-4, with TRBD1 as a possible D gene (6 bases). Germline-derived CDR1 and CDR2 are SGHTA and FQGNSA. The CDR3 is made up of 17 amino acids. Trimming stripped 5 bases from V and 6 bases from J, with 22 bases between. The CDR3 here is CASSRFRGGGVDEKLFF. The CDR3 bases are TGTGCCAGCAGCCGATTCCGGGGGGGCGGGGTGGATGAAAAACTGTTTTTT.

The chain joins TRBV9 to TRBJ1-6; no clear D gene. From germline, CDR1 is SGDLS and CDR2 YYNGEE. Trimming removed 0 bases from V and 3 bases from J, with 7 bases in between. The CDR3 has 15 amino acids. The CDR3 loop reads CASSVDSHYNSPLHF. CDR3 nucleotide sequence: TGTGCCAGCAGCGTAGATTCCCACTATAATTCACCCCTCCACTTT.

The CDR3 DNA reads as TGCAGCGTTGAAGATCTCAGGCAGGGGGTCGGCAATGAGCAGTTCTTC. Translated: CSVEDLRQGVGNEQFF. The chain carries TRBV29-1 and TRBJ2-1; TRBD1 aligns across 7 bases. Germline CDR1 is SQVTM and CDR2 is ANQGSEA. This CDR3 contains 16 residues. With 0 bases clipped from V and 6 bases from J, the junction kept 11 bases outside the gene matches.

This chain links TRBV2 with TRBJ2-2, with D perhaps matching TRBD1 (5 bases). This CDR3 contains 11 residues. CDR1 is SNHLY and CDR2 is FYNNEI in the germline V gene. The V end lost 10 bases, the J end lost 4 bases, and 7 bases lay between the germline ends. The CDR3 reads CATQGTGELFF. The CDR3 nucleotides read TGTGCCACCCAGGGCACCGGGGAGCTGTTTTTT.

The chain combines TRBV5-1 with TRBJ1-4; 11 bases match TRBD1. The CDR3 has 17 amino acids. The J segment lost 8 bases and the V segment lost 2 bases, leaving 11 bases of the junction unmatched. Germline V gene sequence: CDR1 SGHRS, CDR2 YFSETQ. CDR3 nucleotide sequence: TGCGCCAGCAGCTTTGTAGGACAGGGGGCCAGAGGCGAAAAACTGTTTTTT. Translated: CASSFVGQGARGEKLFF.